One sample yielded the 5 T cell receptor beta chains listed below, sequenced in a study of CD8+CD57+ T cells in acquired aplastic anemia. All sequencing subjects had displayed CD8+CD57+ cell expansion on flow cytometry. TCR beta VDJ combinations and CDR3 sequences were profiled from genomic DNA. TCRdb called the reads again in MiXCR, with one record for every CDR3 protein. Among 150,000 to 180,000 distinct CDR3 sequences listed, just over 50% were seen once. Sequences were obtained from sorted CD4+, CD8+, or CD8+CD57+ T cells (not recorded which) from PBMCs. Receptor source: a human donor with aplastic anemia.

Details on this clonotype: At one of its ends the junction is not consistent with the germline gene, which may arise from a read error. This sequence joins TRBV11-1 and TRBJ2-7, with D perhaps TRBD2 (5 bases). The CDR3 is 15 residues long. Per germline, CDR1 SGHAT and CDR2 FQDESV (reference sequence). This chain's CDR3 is CASSLALASSYEQCF. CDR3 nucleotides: TGTGCCAGCAGCTTAGCGTTAGCGAGCTCCTACGAGCAGTGCTTC.

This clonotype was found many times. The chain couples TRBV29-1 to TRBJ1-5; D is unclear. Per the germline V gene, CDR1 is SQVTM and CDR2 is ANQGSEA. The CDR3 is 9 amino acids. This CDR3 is CLCEEPQHF. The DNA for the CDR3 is TGCCTATGTGAGGAGCCCCAGCATTTT.

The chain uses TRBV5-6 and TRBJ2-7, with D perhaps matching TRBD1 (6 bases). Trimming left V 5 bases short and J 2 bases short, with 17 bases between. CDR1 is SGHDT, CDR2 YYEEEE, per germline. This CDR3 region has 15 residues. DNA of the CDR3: TGTGCCAGCAGATTGTGGACAGAGGTCCCCTACGAGCAGTACTTC. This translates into CASRLWTEVPYEQYF. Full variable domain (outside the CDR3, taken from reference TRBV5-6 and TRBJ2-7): DAGVTQSPTHLIKTRGQQVTLRCSPKSGHDTVSWYQQALGQGPQFIFQYYEEEERQRGNFPDRFSGHQFPNYSSELNVNALLLGDSALYLCASRLWTEVPYEQYFGPGTRLTVT.

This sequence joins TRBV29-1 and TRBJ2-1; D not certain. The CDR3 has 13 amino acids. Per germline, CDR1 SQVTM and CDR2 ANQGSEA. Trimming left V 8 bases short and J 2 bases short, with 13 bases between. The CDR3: CSPRIGPYNEQFF. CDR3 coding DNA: TGCAGCCCACGTATAGGCCCCTACAATGAGCAGTTCTTC.

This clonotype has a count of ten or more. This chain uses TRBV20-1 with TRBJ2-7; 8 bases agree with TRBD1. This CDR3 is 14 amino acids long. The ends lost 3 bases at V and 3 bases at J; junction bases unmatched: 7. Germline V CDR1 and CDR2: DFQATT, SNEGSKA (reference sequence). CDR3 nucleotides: TGCAGTGCTAGGGTTATGGACAGGGACTACGAGCAGTACTTC. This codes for CSARVMDRDYEQYF.